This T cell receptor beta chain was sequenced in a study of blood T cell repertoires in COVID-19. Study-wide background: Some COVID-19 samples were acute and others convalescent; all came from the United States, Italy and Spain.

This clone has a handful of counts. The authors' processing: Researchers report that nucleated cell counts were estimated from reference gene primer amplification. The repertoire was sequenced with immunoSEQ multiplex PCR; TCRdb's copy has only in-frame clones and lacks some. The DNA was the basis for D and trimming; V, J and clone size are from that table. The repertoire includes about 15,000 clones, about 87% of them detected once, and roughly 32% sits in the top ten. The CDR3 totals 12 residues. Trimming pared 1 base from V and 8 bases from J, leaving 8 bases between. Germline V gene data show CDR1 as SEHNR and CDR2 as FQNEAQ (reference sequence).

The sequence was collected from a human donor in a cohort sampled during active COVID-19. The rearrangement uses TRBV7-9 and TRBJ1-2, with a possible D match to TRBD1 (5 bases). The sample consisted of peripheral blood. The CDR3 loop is CASSLGQLGYTF. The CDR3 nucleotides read TGTGCCAGCAGCTTAGGACAGCTGGGCTACACCTTC.